The 21 T cell receptor beta chains listed next were all sequenced from one sample in a study of control samples from healthy donors and cancer patients. Generated by immunoSEQ multiplex PCR, the TCRdb table keeps only in-frame clones and is missing some. The table includes roughly 18,000 clones, around 90% detected once. Specimen: PBMCs. The receptors come from a woman aged 55 to 70 with head and neck cancer.

The chain has TRBV20-1 and TRBJ1-1; TRBD1 aligns across 8 bases. Germline trimming cut 6 bases from V and 7 bases from J; bases unmatched to any gene: 4. The CDR3 extends over 11 amino acids. Germline V gene data show CDR1 as DFQATT and CDR2 as SNEGSKA (reference sequence). The CDR3 protein is CSATQGVEAFF. CDR3 bases: TGCAGTGCCACACAGGGGGTTGAAGCTTTCTTT.

As DNA, the CDR3 is TGTGCCAGCAGTACCGGGACAGGGAGGGGCGAGCAGTACTTC. Encoded protein: CASSTGTGRGEQYF. V and J are TRBV6-2 or TRBV6-3 and TRBJ2-7; 9 bases match TRBD1. Trimming removed 5 bases from V and 6 bases from J; junction bases left unmatched: 8. The germline gives CDR1 MNHEY, CDR2 SVGEGT. The CDR3 length is 14 residues.

The gene calls are TRBV2 and TRBJ2-1; the D call may be TRBD1 or TRBD2 (5 bases each). The CDR3 is 13 amino acids. Germline assignment: CDR1 SNHLY and CDR2 FYNNEI. V was trimmed by 8 bases and J by 2 bases, leaving 10 bases between them. The CDR3 region is CASLPGPYNEQFF. CDR3 nucleotides: TGTGCCAGCTTGCCGGGACCCTACAATGAGCAGTTCTTC.

J is TRBJ2-5 and V is TRBV28, with no clear D. The germline V gene encodes CDR1 MDHEN and CDR2 SYDVKM. V lost 6 bases and J lost 7, with 15 bases in between. The CDR3 sequence is 13 residues long. The CDR3 sequence: CASSPEDSGTQYF. The DNA of the CDR3 is TGTGCCAGCAGCCCGGAAGACTCTGGGACCCAGTACTTC.

This clone was seen more than once but under ten times. This sequence joins TRBV11-2 and TRBJ1-3, with a weak D call TRBD1 (6 bases). Germline assignment: CDR1 SGHAT and CDR2 FQNNGV. V was shortened by 4 bases and J by 7 bases, with 14 bases between the two germline ends. The CDR3 has 14 residues. The CDR3 here is CASSSTRGKNTIYF. CDR3 DNA: TGTGCCAGCAGCTCTACAAGGGGGAAGAACACCATATATTTT.

This chain connects TRBV7-9 to TRBJ1-1; D is perhaps TRBD1 (5 bases). This CDR3 has 14 residues. In germline, CDR1 is SEHNR, CDR2 FQNEAQ (reference sequence). V lost 5 bases to trimming and J lost 2 bases, with 12 bases between them. CDR3 loop: CASSQDGTNTEAFF. The CDR3 nucleotides read TGTGCCAGCAGCCAGGACGGGACTAACACTGAAGCTTTCTTT. Variable domain in full (rest from reference TRBV7-9 and TRBJ1-1): DTGVSQNPRHKITKRGQNVTFRCDPISEHNRLYWYRQTLGQGPEFLTYFQNEAQLEKSRLLSDRFSAERPKGSFSTLEIQRTEQGDSAMYLCASSQDGTNTEAFFGQGTRLTVV.

The chain employs TRBV3-1 (or the pseudogene TRBV3-2) and TRBJ2-7; 7 nucleotides align to TRBD2. Per the germline V gene, CDR1 is LGHDT and CDR2 is YNNKEL (reference sequence). V shed 0 bases and J 3 bases; nucleotides not matched to a gene: 5. The CDR3 runs to 15 residues. CDR3: CASSQDVAGVYEQYF. The CDR3 DNA reads as TGTGCCAGCAGCCAAGACGTCGCGGGGGTCTACGAGCAGTACTTC.

The chain joins TRBV28 to TRBJ2-7; D not certain. The length of the CDR3 is 16 residues. The V end was cut by 4 bases, the J end by 3 bases, with 19 bases between. Germline V lookup: CDR1 MDHEN, CDR2 SYDVKM. The CDR3 here is CASSSSGPPNLYEQYF. The CDR3 DNA sequence: TGTGCCAGCAGTTCATCCGGGCCCCCTAATCTCTACGAGCAGTACTTC.

The table lists this clone with a count of one. This chain links TRBV5-4 with TRBJ1-1; D call uncertain. The V gene lost 1 base and the J gene lost 7 bases, with 20 bases spanning the gap. Germline V CDR1 and CDR2: SGHNT, YYREEE (reference sequence). CDR3 size: 16 residues. CDR3 DNA: TGTGCCAGCAGCTTGCAGGCAGGTCGGACCGAACTTGAAGCTTTCTTT. Translated: CASSLQAGRTELEAFF.

CDR3 residues: CSARGNLYGYTF. CDR3 DNA: TGCAGCGCAAGAGGGAATCTATATGGCTACACCTTC. This chain joins TRBV29-1 and TRBJ1-2, with D uncertain. The length of the CDR3 is 12 residues. V lost 7 bases and J 5 bases, leaving 14 bases between the germline ends. Germline CDR1 reads SQVTM; CDR2 reads ANQGSEA.

This chain links TRBV10-2 with TRBJ2-7; 10 nucleotides align to TRBD1. The CDR3 totals 12 residues. The V gene's germline CDR1 is WSHSY and CDR2 SAAADI. The trim removed 9 bases at V and 3 bases at J, leaving 2 bases unmatched. The CDR3 coding sequence is TGCGCCAGTCGGACAGGGGGCTACGAGCAGTACTTC. Protein sequence: CASRTGGYEQYF.

The J gene is TRBJ2-7, the V gene TRBV27, with D tentatively TRBD1 or TRBD2 (6 bases each). This CDR3 contains 14 residues. Trimming shortened V by 5 bases and J by 5 bases, and 16 bases separated the two germline ends. The germline V gene encodes CDR1 MNHEY and CDR2 SMNVEV (reference sequence). CDR3 nucleotides: TGTGCCAGCAGTCCTAGGAGAGGGGGGCACGAGCAGTACTTC. Its translation: CASSPRRGGHEQYF.

The chain links TRBV6-6 to TRBJ2-5; no clear D gene. The germline CDR1 and CDR2 sequences are MNHNY and SVGAGI (reference sequence). The germline V and J ends were trimmed by 5 bases and 7 bases, with 8 bases remaining between them. CDR3 length: 11 residues. In DNA form, the CDR3 reads TGTGCCAGCAGTCGGCTGACGACCCAGTACTTC. Residues: CASSRLTTQYF.

The rearrangement links TRBV14 to TRBJ1-1; D is unresolved. Germline CDR1 SGHDN, CDR2 FVKESK. This CDR3 spans 15 amino acids. V lost 1 base, J lost 5 bases, and 14 bases lay in between. The CDR3 spells CASSQGGGFRTEAFF. As DNA, the CDR3 is TGTGCCAGCAGCCAAGGGGGAGGATTTAGGACTGAAGCTTTCTTT.

This CDR3 is CASRGEGHLSNQPQHF. Written as DNA, the CDR3 is TGTGCCAGCAGGGGGGAGGGACACCTAAGCAATCAGCCCCAGCATTTT. This chain connects TRBV2 to TRBJ1-5; TRBD1 might be the D (6 bases). CDR1 is SNHLY and CDR2 is FYNNEI in the germline V gene. V was shortened by 6 bases and J by 1 base, with 16 bases between the two germline ends. This CDR3 is built from 16 residues.

This rearrangement joins TRBV7-9 to TRBJ2-7; 8 positions match TRBD1. Germline assignment: CDR1 SEHNR and CDR2 FQNEAQ (reference sequence). This CDR3 is built from 14 residues. The ends lost 4 bases at V and 5 bases at J; junction bases unmatched: 7. CDR3 sequence (DNA): TGTGCCAGCAGCTCCACGACAGGGGATCACGAGCAGTACTTC. The encoded protein is CASSSTTGDHEQYF.

V and J are TRBV11-2 and TRBJ1-3; no definite D call. The CDR3 totals 14 residues. Trimming pared 3 bases from V and 3 bases from J, leaving 9 bases between. Germline assignment: CDR1 SGHAT and CDR2 FQNNGV. CDR3 region: CASSLLSLGNTIYF. CDR3 DNA sequence: TGTGCCAGCAGCTTGTTGTCCCTTGGAAACACCATATATTTT.

The rearrangement uses TRBV7-9 and TRBJ2-7, with 10 positions matching TRBD1. The CDR3 is 15 residues long. After removal of 5 bases from V and 6 bases from J, the junction contained 10 bases not matched to a gene. The V gene's germline CDR1 is SEHNR and CDR2 FQNEAQ (reference sequence). This chain's CDR3 is CASSPGTGVPFEQYF. In nucleotides, the CDR3 is TGTGCCAGCAGCCCCGGGACAGGGGTTCCGTTCGAGCAGTACTTC.

V and J are TRBV28 and TRBJ1-2; 9 positions agree with TRBD1. This CDR3 has 14 residues. Losses at the gene ends were 6 bases for V and 6 bases for J; bases not matched to a gene: 8. The germline V gene encodes CDR1 MDHEN and CDR2 SYDVKM. The CDR3 is CASRTTGTGNGYTF. DNA of the CDR3: TGTGCCAGCAGGACTACCGGGACAGGGAATGGCTACACCTTC.

The chain recombines TRBV3-1 (or the pseudogene TRBV3-2) with TRBJ1-2; D ambiguous. The ends were cut back, 0 bases at V and 7 bases at J, with 9 bases in the middle. The CDR3 covers 13 residues. CDR1 is LGHDT and CDR2 is YNNKEL in the germline V gene (reference sequence). The CDR3, as DNA: TGTGCCAGCAGCCAAGAAGCGTTGGGTGGCTACACCTTC. Translation: CASSQEALGGYTF.

V and J are TRBV27 and TRBJ1-1, with TRBD1 matching 8 bases. The germline CDR1 and CDR2 sequences are MNHEY and SMNVEV (reference sequence). This CDR3 comprises 17 residues. Losses at the gene ends were 4 bases for V and 0 bases for J; bases not matched to a gene: 10. This chain's CDR3 is CASSSPGTGPMNTEAFF. For the CDR3, the DNA is TGTGCCAGCAGTTCCCCTGGGACAGGACCCATGAACACTGAAGCTTTCTTT.